Each of the 16 T cell receptor beta chains below was sequenced from the same sample in a study of blood T cell repertoires in COVID-19. Sequencing was performed with immunoSEQ multiplex PCR; in TCRdb, only in-frame clones are kept and a portion is missing. The sample yields approximately 120,000 clones, around 82% seen once. Input material: peripheral blood. The receptors originated from a man of 80 years or more with active or convalescent COVID-19.

This clone is medium-sized in the sample. The rearrangement links TRBV9 to TRBJ2-5, with D tentatively TRBD2 (5 bases). Germline CDR1 reads SGDLS; CDR2 reads YYNGEE. CDR3 length equals 13 residues. Trimming removed 4 bases from V and 4 bases from J, with 11 bases in between. Here the CDR3 reads CASSPGSLETQYF. DNA for the CDR3: TGTGCCAGCAGCCCGGGGAGTCTAGAGACCCAGTACTTC.

V and J are TRBV6-4 and TRBJ1-6, with D possibly TRBD1 on 6 matching bases. The CDR3 consists of 15 residues. Trimming removed 4 bases from V and 6 bases from J, with 13 bases in between. Germline V CDR1 and CDR2: MRHNA, SNTAGT. DNA for the CDR3: TGTGCCAGCAGTGTCCACACAGGGTCTAATTCACCCCTCCACTTT. Its translation is CASSVHTGSNSPLHF.

The CDR3 DNA sequence: TGCAGCGCAGGCAACGGGGCGGGGGAGCAGTACTTC. Encoded protein: CSAGNGAGEQYF. V gene TRBV29-1 combines with J gene TRBJ2-7; D is perhaps TRBD2 (6 bases). Per germline, CDR1 SQVTM and CDR2 ANQGSEA. There are 12 residues in the CDR3. The V end was cut by 7 bases, the J end by 7 bases, with 17 bases between.

The chain carries TRBV28 and TRBJ1-3; D call uncertain. Trimming took off 8 bases at V and 4 bases at J, with 18 bases between the two ends. The CDR3 loop spans 15 amino acids. Germline CDR1 and CDR2: MDHEN and SYDVKM. CDR3 coding DNA: TGTGCCAGCCAACGACCGGGAATCTACGGAAACACCATATATTTT. Protein product: CASQRPGIYGNTIYF.

The chain has TRBV7-3 and TRBJ1-1; the match to TRBD1 covers 10 bases. The J segment lost 5 bases and the V segment lost 8 bases, leaving 11 bases of the junction unmatched. Germline loops: CDR1 SGHTA, CDR2 FQGTGA. The CDR3 is made up of 15 amino acids. As DNA, the CDR3 is TGTGCCAGCCACGCCGACAGGGGGCTGGGAACTGAAGCTTTCTTT. Its translation: CASHADRGLGTEAFF. Combining the CDR3 with reference TRBV7-3 and TRBJ1-1 gives the whole variable domain GAGVSQTPSNKVTEKGKYVELRCDPISGHTALYWYRQSLGQGPEFLIYFQGTGAADDSGLPNDRFFAVRPEGSVSTLKIQRTERGDSAVYLCASHADRGLGTEAFFGQGTRLTVV.

The chain has TRBV7-6 and TRBJ2-5; 7 bases line up with TRBD1. Per the germline V gene, CDR1 is SGHVS and CDR2 is FNYEAQ. V shed 1 base, J shed 2 bases, and the junction held 4 bases outside the gene matches. The CDR3 consists of 15 residues. CDR3 sequence: CASSLVAGGQETQYF. CDR3 in DNA: TGTGCCAGCAGCTTAGTGGCAGGGGGACAAGAGACCCAGTACTTC.

The sample holds a few counts of this clone. The V call is TRBV2, the J call TRBJ1-2; perhaps TRBD1 as D (6 bases). Germline V gene data show CDR1 as SNHLY and CDR2 as FYNNEI. This CDR3 comprises 15 residues. V dropped 8 bases and J dropped 0 bases, with 16 bases sitting between them. In DNA, the CDR3 is TGTGCCAGCTCCACACAGGGCGGAGCTAACTATGGCTACACCTTC. Amino acid sequence: CASSTQGGANYGYTF.

V is TRBV7-8 and J is TRBJ2-7; TRBD1 matches at 11 bases. Germline V gene sequence: CDR1 SGHVS, CDR2 FQNEAQ. CDR3 length: 16 amino acids. V was pared by 5 bases and J by 0 bases, with 6 bases of the junction left unmatched. The CDR3 DNA is TGTGCCAGCAGCGACCGGGGACAGGGGGTCTCCTACGAGCAGTACTTC. Its translation: CASSDRGQGVSYEQYF.

This clone was seen only once. The chain couples TRBV6-1 to TRBJ1-5; perhaps TRBD1 as D (6 bases). CDR1 and CDR2 (germline): MNHNS, SASEGT. V dropped 3 bases and J dropped 1 base, with 13 bases sitting between them. The CDR3 spans 16 residues. The CDR3 sequence: CASSERGGGSNQPQHF. The DNA of the CDR3 is TGTGCCAGCAGTGAGAGGGGGGGTGGAAGCAATCAGCCCCAGCATTTT.

The table lists this clone with a count of one. V is TRBV6-5 and J is TRBJ2-2; TRBD2 aligns across 7 bases. The CDR3 loop spans 14 amino acids. The V gene's germline CDR1 is MNHEY and CDR2 SVGAGI. With V trimmed by 6 bases and J by 10 bases, 11 bases remained unmatched. CDR3 residues: CASSPVGGTKELFF. DNA of the CDR3: TGTGCCAGCAGCCCCGTGGGAGGGACGAAGGAGCTGTTTTTT.

The J gene is TRBJ1-5, the V gene TRBV10-2; no definite D call. This CDR3 contains 14 residues. Trimming pared 4 bases from V and 7 bases from J, leaving 14 bases between. The germline CDR1 and CDR2 sequences are WSHSY and SAAADI. The CDR3 loop is CASSGNRRGQPQHF. The CDR3 nucleotides are TGCGCCAGCAGTGGCAACCGGCGGGGACAGCCCCAGCATTTT.

The chain links TRBV6-5 to TRBJ2-7, with TRBD1 matching 9 bases. V lost 8 bases to trimming and J lost 1 base; unmatched junction nucleotides: 6. The CDR3 spans 14 residues. Germline values: CDR1 MNHEY, CDR2 SVGAGI. CDR3 region: CASLPGQGSYEQYF. The CDR3 DNA reads TGTGCCAGCCTTCCGGGACAGGGATCCTACGAGCAGTACTTC.

The chain joins TRBV7-2 to TRBJ2-7; D is perhaps TRBD2 (6 bases). Germline V gene data show CDR1 as SGHTA and CDR2 as FQGNSA. The CDR3 is made up of 13 amino acids. V shed 3 bases and J shed 6 bases, with 12 bases lying between them. DNA for the CDR3: TGTGCCAGCAGCTTGGGCGTGGGGGGCGAGCAGTACTTC. Its protein product is CASSLGVGGEQYF.

This clone has a single count. The rearrangement uses TRBV2 and TRBJ2-2; 8 bases fit TRBD2. Germline CDR1 reads SNHLY; CDR2 reads FYNNEI. With V trimmed by 4 bases and J by 5 bases, 6 bases remained unmatched. The CDR3 spans 15 residues. CDR3 sequence reads: CASSVAGGGTGELFF. CDR3 nucleotide sequence: TGTGCCAGCAGTGTGGCGGGGGGAGGAACCGGGGAGCTGTTTTTT.

The chain carries TRBV7-9 and TRBJ1-2; D remains ambiguous. V shed 4 bases and J shed 1 base, with 13 bases lying between them. CDR1 is SEHNR and CDR2 is FQNEAQ in the germline V gene (reference sequence). This CDR3 has 15 amino acids. The CDR3 coding sequence is TGTGCCAGCAGCTCTTGGGCAGATAGTAACTATGGCTACACCTTC. Amino acid sequence: CASSSWADSNYGYTF.

This clone was observed a handful of times. The chain has TRBV18 and TRBJ1-1; D might be TRBD1 (5 bases). From germline, CDR1 is KGHSH and CDR2 LQKENI. The length of the CDR3 is 13 residues. V was cut by 5 bases and J by 5 bases, with 12 bases left in between. The CDR3 coding sequence is TGTGCCAGCTCAAGGGACGGGGGAACTGAAGCTTTCTTT. Amino acids: CASSRDGGTEAFF.